Detailed here is one TCR beta chain. This record belongs to a study of blood T cell repertoires in COVID-19. Original processing methods: Reference gene primer amplification gave nucleated cell count estimates. Sequenced by immunoSEQ multiplex PCR; TCRdb stores in-frame clones only, minus some. That table supplies the V and J calls and clone size; D and trimming were determined from the DNA. The profile covers approximately 140,000 clones, with 80% to 90% appearing a single time and roughly a tenth taken by the ten largest. The origin of this receptor is a man aged 60 to 75 with active or convalescent COVID-19. Material for sequencing was peripheral blood.

CDR3 in DNA: TGTGCCAGCAGTGTATGGGAGCGTAGTGAGCAGTTCTTC. Translation gives CASSVWERSEQFF. The chain carries TRBV2 and TRBJ2-1, with D maybe TRBD2 (5 bases). The CDR3 runs to 13 residues. Per germline, CDR1 SNHLY and CDR2 FYNNEI. Trimming shortened V by 4 bases and J by 9 bases, and 13 bases separated the two germline ends.